The 12 T cell receptor beta chains given below trace back to one sample, sequenced in a study of blood T cell repertoires in COVID-19. Sequenced by immunoSEQ multiplex PCR; TCRdb stores in-frame clones only, minus some. Altogether about 97,000 clones are present, around 73% being singletons, with the ten largest covering around 9.8%. The sequenced sample consisted of peripheral blood. All receptors derive from a man between 60 and 70 years old with active or convalescent COVID-19.

V usage is TRBV9 and J usage is TRBJ1-2; D perhaps matches TRBD1 (5 bases). The CDR3 is 13 residues long. V was clipped by 0 bases and J by 3 bases, with 6 bases between them. The V gene's germline CDR1 is SGDLS and CDR2 YYNGEE. The CDR3 protein is CASSVGGDYGYTF. The CDR3 bases are TGTGCCAGCAGCGTAGGGGGCGACTATGGCTACACCTTC.

The chain combines TRBV10-2 with TRBJ1-2; tentative D call: TRBD1 (6 bases). The CDR3 is 15 amino acids. Trimming removed 10 bases from V and 5 bases from J, with 23 bases in between. CDR1 and CDR2 from the germline V gene are WSHSY and SAAADI. The CDR3 coding sequence is TGCGCCACTTCTTTGGGGGCAGGGCAAGTTTATGGCTACACCTTC. As protein: CATSLGAGQVYGYTF.

V usage is TRBV4-1 and J usage is TRBJ1-1, with D hard to call. V dropped 0 bases and J dropped 6 bases, with 8 bases sitting between them. This CDR3 region has 13 residues. Germline CDR1 MGHRA, CDR2 YSYEKL. The CDR3 reads CASSQDQRAEAFF. CDR3 DNA: TGCGCCAGCAGCCAAGATCAGAGGGCTGAAGCTTTCTTT.

This clone was observed a few times. No conserved phenylalanine or tryptophan ends this CDR3, so it is likely a read error. Because the CDR3's place on the DNA is in doubt, the DNA is left out and the CDR3 is given as listed by TCRdb. The chain links TRBV10-3 to TRBJ1-6; the tabulated D call, TRBD1, remains unverified against the DNA. Germline loops: CDR1 ENHRY, CDR2 SYGVKD. The CDR3 sequence runs 9 residues, both termini included. CDR3 protein: CAISEYRQL.

The sample holds one count of this clone. Here the CDR3 reads CASSWDGLEGDTQYF. The DNA for the CDR3 is TGCGCCAGCAGCTGGGACGGACTAGAAGGTGATACGCAGTATTTT. The chain uses TRBV5-1 and TRBJ2-3; 7 bases match TRBD2. The CDR3 spans 15 residues. The germline CDR1 and CDR2 sequences are SGHRS and YFSETQ. The junction had 10 bases not matched to a gene; V was cut back by 3 bases and J by 6 bases.

This clone was picked up a small number of times. The genes are TRBV5-6 and TRBJ2-1, with 7 bases matching TRBD2. V trimming: 2 bases; J trimming: 9 bases; junction bases outside the gene matches: 8. Germline CDR1 SGHDT, CDR2 YYEEEE. This CDR3 region has 14 residues. The CDR3 reads CASSFALPGGEQFF. CDR3 sequence (DNA): TGTGCCAGCAGCTTCGCCCTCCCGGGGGGTGAGCAGTTCTTC.

The gene calls are TRBV18 and TRBJ2-2; 8 bases line up with TRBD1. This CDR3 comprises 15 residues. With 3 bases clipped from V and 10 bases from J, the junction kept 10 bases outside the gene matches. The germline V gene encodes CDR1 KGHSH and CDR2 LQKENI. CDR3 bases: TGTGCCAGCTCACCGGGACAGGACTCCTCCGTGGAGCTGTTTTTT. This gives the protein CASSPGQDSSVELFF. The complete variable domain, with remaining parts taken from reference TRBV18 and TRBJ2-2, reads NAGVMQNPRHLVRRRGQEARLRCSPMKGHSHVYWYRQLPEEGLKFMVYLQKENIIDESGMPKERFSAEFPKEGPSILRIQQVVRGDSAAYFCASSPGQDSSVELFFGEGSRLTVL.

V and J are TRBV7-9 and TRBJ2-7, with 9 bases identical to TRBD1. Germline CDR1 and CDR2: SEHNR and FQNEAQ (reference sequence). The CDR3 runs to 16 residues. V shed 5 bases and J 3 bases; nucleotides not matched to a gene: 11. The CDR3 DNA reads as TGTGCCAGCAGCCATCTTGGACAGGGGAAGAACTACGAGCAGTACGTC. Protein sequence: CASSHLGQGKNYEQYV.

The V gene is TRBV11-3, the J gene TRBJ2-5; the D gene is possibly TRBD1 (6 bases). Trimming pared 10 bases from V and 3 bases from J, leaving 12 bases between. Germline loops: CDR1 SGHNT, CDR2 YENEEA. This CDR3 has 12 amino acids. The CDR3: CATSGGEETQYF. The CDR3 coding sequence is TGTGCCACAAGTGGGGGCGAAGAGACCCAGTACTTC.

The rearrangement joins TRBV5-1 to TRBJ1-6; TRBD1 might be the D (6 bases). This CDR3 is built from 15 residues. Germline values: CDR1 SGHRS, CDR2 YFSETQ. With 3 bases removed from V and 5 bases from J, the gap between germline ends came to 12 bases. The CDR3 loop is CASSSGQLNNSPLHF. As DNA, the CDR3 is TGCGCCAGCAGCTCTGGACAGCTGAATAATTCACCCCTCCACTTT.

The CDR3 loop is CASSLVSGNNEQFF. The CDR3 DNA follows: TGCGCCAGCAGCTTGGTGTCAGGGAACAATGAGCAGTTCTTC. V and J are TRBV5-1 and TRBJ2-1, with D possibly TRBD1 on 5 matching bases. Between the trimmed V and J ends, which lost 0 bases and 5 bases, there was a span of 9 bases. The CDR3 has 14 residues. Germline-derived CDR1 and CDR2 are SGHRS and YFSETQ.

For this clone: Germline is not matched at one junction end, which may reflect a read error. J is TRBJ1-5 and V is TRBV27, with a tentative D call TRBD1 (6 bases). The CDR3 loop spans 14 amino acids. Germline CDR1 MNHEY, CDR2 SMNVEV (reference sequence). Here the CDR3 DNA reads TGTGTCAGCAGCTCCCTACAGGGTTCTCAGCCCCAGCATTTT. This gives the protein CVSSSLQGSQPQHF.